The present entry profiles one T cell receptor beta chain with its context. The antigen is not known. These data originate in a study of Ad26.COV2.S vaccination and SARS-CoV-2 variants. In the study overall: Once or twice, 56 days apart, Ad26.COV2.S was delivered intramuscularly.

Germline CDR1 and CDR2: MDHEN and SYDVKM. J lost 0 bases, V lost 5 bases, and 8 bases had no gene match. The CDR3 covers 17 residues. Study conclusions and caveats: Responses of spike-specific T cells (both CD8+ and CD4+) reportedly showed substantial breadth after vaccination. An underestimation of total T cell responses may have resulted from the TCR breadth and depth analyses.

The treatment was: 15 to 20 received Ad26.COV2.S at low or high dose, single or two shots; roughly 5 received placebo; per-sample allocation not given. Collection of the samples took place on day 63 after the first injection of vaccine or placebo. The method was immunoSEQ multiplex PCR; TCRdb's version includes in-frame clones alone and lacks a portion of them. The sample has some 450,000 clones; about nine tenths are singletons. The specimen was peripheral blood, collected in a trial of Ad26.COV2.S vaccine versus placebo. This clonotype was sampled from a person between 18 and 65 years old who received the Ad26.COV2.S COVID-19 vaccine or a placebo. The chain recombines TRBV28 with TRBJ2-7, with TRBD2 matching 12 bases. This CDR3 reads CASSRLAGVLGSYEQYF. CDR3 coding DNA: TGTGCCAGCAGTCGACTAGCGGGAGTGCTCGGCTCCTACGAGCAGTACTTC.